This passage covers 6 T cell receptor beta chains from one sample sequenced in a study of T cells in Graves' hyperthyroidism and ophthalmopathy. Amplification yielded TCR beta CDR3 regions, with RNA transcripts as the source. During a first-round RT-PCR of the TCR CDR3, the HTBI primer set was used. TCRdb re-called the multiplex PCR reads through MiXCR, storing one row per CDR3 protein. Found here are about 840,000 distinct CDR3 sequences, around 38% of them singletons; the top ten hold about 8.9%. Sequenced sample: blood. These receptors all stem from a young man with Graves' hyperthyroidism.

This clonotype was observed a few times. The V call is TRBV5-5, the J call TRBJ2-1; TRBD2 is a possible D gene (6 bases). V gave up 0 bases and J gave up 8 bases, with 9 bases separating them. There are 13 residues in the CDR3. The V gene's germline CDR1 is SGHKS and CDR2 YYEKEE (reference sequence). This CDR3 is CASSLGASDEQFF. The CDR3 DNA reads as TGTGCCAGCAGCTTGGGGGCTAGCGATGAGCAGTTCTTC.

The V and J genes are TRBV9 and TRBJ2-7; the D gene is possibly TRBD1 (6 bases). CDR3 length: 15 residues. The V end was cut by 0 bases, the J end by 3 bases, with 13 bases between. Looked up from germline, CDR1 is SGDLS and CDR2 is YYNGEE. CDR3 DNA sequence: TGTGCCAGCAGCGTAGAGGGACAAGGGGACTACGAGCAGTACTTC. It yields the protein CASSVEGQGDYEQYF.

With respect to this clonotype: Likely a read error: the CDR3 ends without its conserved phenylalanine or tryptophan. Because the CDR3's place on the DNA is in doubt, the DNA is left out and the CDR3 is given as listed by TCRdb. CDR3: CSARPASSYT. The V call is TRBV20-1, the J call TRBJ2-7; TRBD2 reflects the table's D call only, with no check against the DNA. From its first to its last residue, the CDR3 has 10 amino acids. The germline CDR1 and CDR2 sequences are DFQATT and SNEGSKA (reference sequence).

This sequence joins TRBV6-6 and TRBJ2-3; D not certain. Trimming pared 5 bases from V and 1 base from J, leaving 10 bases between. CDR3 length: 14 amino acids. The germline CDR1 and CDR2 sequences are MNHNY and SVGAGI (reference sequence). The chain's CDR3 is CASSPVTGTDTQYF. CDR3 nucleotide sequence: TGTGCCAGCAGTCCAGTGACGGGCACAGATACGCAGTATTTT.

This clonotype was observed a handful of times. The CDR3 protein is CASSLVLTTGELFF. CDR3 in DNA: TGTGCCAGCAGCTTAGTTCTCACCACCGGGGAGCTGTTTTTT. The chain employs TRBV7-9 and TRBJ2-2; D not resolved. The germline V and J ends were trimmed by 1 base and 4 bases, with 7 bases remaining between them. The CDR3 is 14 residues long. Looked up from germline, CDR1 is SEHNR and CDR2 is FQNEAQ (reference sequence).

This clonotype showed up many times. This chain uses TRBV2 with TRBJ1-4; no reliable D call. CDR1 SNHLY and CDR2 FYNNEI come from the germline V gene. The CDR3 has 14 amino acids. V gave up 6 bases and J gave up 7 bases, with 15 bases separating them. The CDR3 spells CASRPTGGSEKLFF. CDR3 in DNA: TGTGCCAGCAGGCCAACGGGAGGAAGTGAAAAACTGTTTTTT.